The 22 T cell receptor beta chains below come from one sample, sequenced in a study of identical twins. Each CDR3 protein gets one entry after TCRdb re-called the 5' RACE reads with MiXCR. The data contain about 340,000 distinct CDR3 sequences, about 10% of them singletons. Sequencing was done on a sample of naive T cells sorted from blood. The receptor set was obtained from a woman aged 50 to 65 in good health.

The genes are TRBV19 and TRBJ2-5, with 7 bases fitting TRBD2. CDR1 and CDR2 (germline): LNHDA, SQIVND (reference sequence). The CDR3 has 14 amino acids. Losses at the gene ends were 3 bases for V and 5 bases for J; bases not matched to a gene: 6. CDR3 loop: CASSMAGERETQYF. The DNA of the CDR3 is TGTGCCAGTAGTATGGCGGGAGAGAGGGAGACCCAGTACTTC.

The V and J genes are TRBV21-1 and TRBJ2-7; the D call TRBD2 from the table was never checked on the DNA. TRBV21-1 is a known pseudogene. The CDR3 spans 20 residues. The CDR3 DNA sequence: TGTGTCAGCAGCAAAGGGGGGCGGGAGGGTTTGTTAGTGGGCTCCTACGAGCAGTACGTC. It encodes CVSSKGGREGLLVGSYEQYV.

This clonotype was picked up a small number of times. The rearrangement links TRBV5-1 to TRBJ1-2; 7 nucleotides align to TRBD1. Looked up from germline, CDR1 is SGHRS and CDR2 is YFSETQ. V lost 5 bases, J lost 4 bases, and 11 bases stayed unmatched. The CDR3 extends over 15 amino acids. This CDR3 reads CASSPDLAGGYGYTF. Here the CDR3 DNA reads TGCGCCAGCAGTCCTGACCTTGCAGGGGGCTATGGCTACACCTTC. The variable domain in full, with the rest retrieved from reference TRBV5-1 and TRBJ1-2, is KAGVTQTPRYLIKTRGQQVTLSCSPISGHRSVSWYQQTPGQGLQFLFEYFSETQRNKGNFPGRFSGRQFSNSRSEMNVSTLELGDSALYLCASSPDLAGGYGYTFGSGTRLTVV.

This clonotype was counted at least ten times. The chain couples TRBV5-1 to TRBJ1-2, with 9 positions matching TRBD1. Losses at the gene ends were 4 bases for V and 3 bases for J; bases not matched to a gene: 4. The CDR3 totals 14 residues. Germline V gives CDR1 SGHRS, CDR2 YFSETQ. CDR3 nucleotides: TGCGCCAGCAGCATACAGGGGGCGGACTATGGCTACACCTTC. Its protein is CASSIQGADYGYTF.

This clonotype was found many times. V gene TRBV5-1 combines with J gene TRBJ2-3, with no clear D. Germline CDR1 reads SGHRS; CDR2 reads YFSETQ. This CDR3 has 12 amino acids. Trimming removed 1 base from V and 6 bases from J, with 6 bases in between. The CDR3, as DNA: TGCGCCAGCAGCTTGCCCGGGGATACGCAGTATTTT. Protein product: CASSLPGDTQYF.

The chain employs TRBV7-6 and TRBJ2-7; TRBD2 agrees at 9 bases. Germline V gene sequence: CDR1 SGHVS, CDR2 FNYEAQ. Trimming removed 1 base from V and 11 bases from J; junction bases left unmatched: 6. This CDR3 region has 13 residues. As DNA, the CDR3 is TGTGCCAGCAGCTTAGGTCTAGCGGGACTCAAGTACTTC. Protein sequence: CASSLGLAGLKYF.

The chain joins TRBV20-1 to TRBJ2-1, with 14 bases matching TRBD2. The CDR3 sequence is 16 residues long. CDR1 and CDR2 from the germline V gene are DFQATT and SNEGSKA (reference sequence). V gave up 2 bases and J gave up 12 bases; unmatched junction bases: 12. DNA of the CDR3: TGCAGTGCTAGACCGACCCCGGGACTAGCGGGAGATCGGCAGTTCTTC. Translation gives CSARPTPGLAGDRQFF.

J is TRBJ1-5 and V is TRBV15; weak D call: TRBD1 (6 bases). Germline CDR1 is LNHNV and CDR2 is YYDKDF (reference sequence). There are 15 residues in the CDR3. V was pared by 4 bases and J by 0 bases, with 10 bases between. CDR3 amino acids: CATSTSRGSNQPQHF. The CDR3 DNA reads as TGTGCCACCAGCACTAGCAGGGGTAGCAATCAGCCCCAGCATTTT.

This clonotype was picked up a small number of times. The chain recombines TRBV5-1 with TRBJ2-5, with 11 bases lining up with TRBD2. This CDR3 spans 16 amino acids. Germline V gene data show CDR1 as SGHRS and CDR2 as YFSETQ. The V gene end was trimmed by 4 bases and the J gene end by 5 bases; junction bases not matched to a gene: 10. As DNA, the CDR3 is TGCGCCAGCAGCCGGGCAGGACTAGCGGGCTTTGAGACCCAGTACTTC. This codes for CASSRAGLAGFETQYF.

This clonotype was seen only a few times. The chain employs TRBV7-9 and TRBJ2-3; the match to TRBD2 covers 11 bases. The CDR3 is 16 amino acids. The V and J ends lost 7 bases and 4 bases, in that order; junction bases with no gene match: 10. Looked up from germline, CDR1 is SEHNR and CDR2 is FQNEAQ (reference sequence). CDR3 DNA sequence: TGTGCCAGCATCGCCAGTAGCGGGAGGGCCCCAGATACGCAGTATTTT. This encodes CASIASSGRAPDTQYF.

The table lists this clonotype with a few counts. The chain couples TRBV7-8 to TRBJ2-1; 7 bases fit TRBD2. The V gene end was trimmed by 5 bases and the J gene end by 15 bases; junction bases not matched to a gene: 7. The V gene's germline CDR1 is SGHVS and CDR2 FQNEAQ. The CDR3 covers 11 residues. DNA for the CDR3: TGTGCCAGCAGCGAGCGGGAAGGAGTGTTCTTC. This sequence encodes CASSEREGVFF.

This clonotype was seen many times. The chain has TRBV7-2 and TRBJ1-5, with D possibly TRBD1 on 6 matching bases. Germline V gene sequence: CDR1 SGHTA, CDR2 FQGNSA. Between the trimmed V and J ends, which lost 4 bases and 6 bases, there was a span of 10 bases. The CDR3 is 13 amino acids. CDR3 DNA sequence: TGTGCCAGCAGCTCAGGGGTTGTTCAGCCCCAGCATTTT. This encodes CASSSGVVQPQHF.

This clonotype was observed at least ten times. The chain combines TRBV5-1 with TRBJ2-2; no reliable D call. The CDR3 extends over 15 amino acids. CDR1 and CDR2 from the germline V gene are SGHRS and YFSETQ. Trimming cost V 2 bases and J 0 bases, with 8 bases left between them. The CDR3 reads CASSFGHTNTGELFF. The CDR3 coding sequence is TGCGCCAGCAGCTTTGGCCATACGAACACCGGGGAGCTGTTTTTT.

This clonotype appeared a few times. The chain has TRBV3-1 and TRBJ2-3, with 8 nucleotides matching TRBD2. Germline lookup yields CDR1 LGHDT and CDR2 YNNKEL (reference sequence). V was clipped by 0 bases and J by 5 bases; unmatched bases: 10. This CDR3 comprises 17 residues. CDR3 nucleotide sequence: TGTGCCAGCAGCCAAGATTCGGGAGCGGGAGTTGAAGATACGCAGTATTTT. Its protein is CASSQDSGAGVEDTQYF.

A few counts support this clonotype. This chain joins TRBV7-8 and TRBJ2-1; 8 bases are a match to TRBD2. The ends lost 0 bases at V and 7 bases at J; junction bases unmatched: 8. CDR3 size: 16 residues. Germline CDR1 reads SGHVS; CDR2 reads FQNEAQ. This chain's CDR3 is CASSLAEAGVGNEQFF. The CDR3 nucleotides are TGTGCCAGCAGCTTAGCGGAAGCGGGAGTGGGGAATGAGCAGTTCTTC.

In its sample, this clonotype was seen many times. The chain employs TRBV5-1 and TRBJ2-1; TRBD1 matches 7 bases. V lost 4 bases, J lost 7 bases, and 2 bases stayed unmatched. The length of the CDR3 is 12 residues. CDR1 and CDR2 (germline): SGHRS, YFSETQ. The CDR3: CASSPDRNEQFF. The DNA of the CDR3 is TGCGCCAGCAGCCCGGACAGGAATGAGCAGTTCTTC.

This clonotype was observed many times. This sequence joins TRBV14 and TRBJ2-1; 7 nucleotides line up with TRBD2. From germline, CDR1 is SGHDN and CDR2 FVKESK. CDR3 length: 14 residues. Trimming removed 4 bases from V and 3 bases from J; junction bases left unmatched: 3. For the CDR3, the DNA is TGTGCCAGCAGCCGTGCGGGGGTCTACAATGAGCAGTTCTTC. This gives the protein CASSRAGVYNEQFF.

At least ten counts were recorded for this clonotype. The gene calls are TRBV7-9 and TRBJ2-7; TRBD1 matches at 9 bases. The V gene end was trimmed by 3 bases and the J gene end by 10 bases; junction bases not matched to a gene: 4. This CDR3 has 12 residues. The germline CDR1 and CDR2 sequences are SEHNR and FQNEAQ (reference sequence). CDR3 loop: CASSLGQGSQYV. The CDR3 DNA reads TGTGCCAGCAGCTTGGGACAGGGAAGCCAGTACGTC.

This clonotype occurred many times. Here the CDR3 reads CASSLDTLGAFF. CDR3 coding DNA: TGTGCCAGCAGCTTAGATACCCTCGGAGCTTTCTTT. This sequence joins TRBV11-2 and TRBJ1-1; D unclear. Trimming left V 0 bases short and J 10 bases short, with 9 bases between. There are 12 residues in the CDR3. Looked up from germline, CDR1 is SGHAT and CDR2 is FQNNGV.

This clonotype was counted at least ten times. The J gene is TRBJ2-1, the V gene TRBV18; D possibly corresponds to TRBD2 (5 bases). The ends were cut back, 6 bases at V and 4 bases at J, with 10 bases in the middle. Germline V gene sequence: CDR1 KGHSH, CDR2 LQKENI. The CDR3 extends over 13 amino acids. The CDR3 here is CASSHGLYNEQFF. Here the CDR3 DNA reads TGTGCCAGCTCCCACGGACTGTACAATGAGCAGTTCTTC.

This clonotype was recorded at least ten times. The J gene is TRBJ2-2, the V gene TRBV25-1, with TRBD1 matching over 8 bases. Germline V CDR1 and CDR2: MGHDK, SYGVNS. The CDR3 spans 19 residues. V trimming: 6 bases; J trimming: 6 bases; junction bases outside the gene matches: 21. CDR3 residues: CASSSPGGWLLSSPGELFF. In nucleotides, the CDR3 is TGTGCCAGCAGCTCCCCAGGGGGCTGGCTTCTTAGTAGCCCCGGGGAGCTGTTTTTT.

This clonotype was detected ten times or more. The rearrangement uses TRBV29-1 and TRBJ2-3, with D perhaps matching TRBD1 or TRBD2 (6 bases each). V was pared by 5 bases and J by 0 bases, with 9 bases between. The V gene's germline CDR1 is SQVTM and CDR2 ANQGSEA. The CDR3 length is 13 residues. CDR3 in amino acids: CSVRGPSTDTQYF. Written as DNA, the CDR3 is TGCAGCGTTCGGGGGCCGAGCACAGATACGCAGTATTTT.